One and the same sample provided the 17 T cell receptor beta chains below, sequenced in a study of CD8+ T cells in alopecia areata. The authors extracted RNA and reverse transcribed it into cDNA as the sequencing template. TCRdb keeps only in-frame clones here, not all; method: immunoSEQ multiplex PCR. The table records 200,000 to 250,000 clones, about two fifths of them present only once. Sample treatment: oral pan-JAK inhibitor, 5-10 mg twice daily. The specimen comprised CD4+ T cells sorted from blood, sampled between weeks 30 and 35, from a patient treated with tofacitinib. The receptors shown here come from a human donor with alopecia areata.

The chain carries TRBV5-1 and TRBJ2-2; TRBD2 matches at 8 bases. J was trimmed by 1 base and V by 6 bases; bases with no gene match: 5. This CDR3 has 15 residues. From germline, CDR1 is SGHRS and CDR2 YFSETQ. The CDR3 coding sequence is TGCGCCAGCACACGAGCGGGGGAGAACACCGGGGAGCTGTTTTTT. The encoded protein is CASTRAGENTGELFF.

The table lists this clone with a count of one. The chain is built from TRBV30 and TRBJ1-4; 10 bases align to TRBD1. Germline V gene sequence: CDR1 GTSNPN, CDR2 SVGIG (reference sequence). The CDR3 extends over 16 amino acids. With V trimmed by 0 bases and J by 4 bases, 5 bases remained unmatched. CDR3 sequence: CAWSVGQGTDNEKLFF. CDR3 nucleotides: TGTGCCTGGAGTGTGGGACAGGGGACGGATAATGAAAAACTGTTTTTT.

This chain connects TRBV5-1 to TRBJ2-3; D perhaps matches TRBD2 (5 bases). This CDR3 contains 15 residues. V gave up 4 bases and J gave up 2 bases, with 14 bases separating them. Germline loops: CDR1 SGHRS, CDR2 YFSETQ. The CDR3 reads CASSRIGENTDTQYF. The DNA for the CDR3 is TGCGCCAGCAGCCGGATCGGGGAGAACACAGATACGCAGTATTTT.

The CDR3 coding sequence is TGTGCCAGCAGCTTAGAGGCACCTGAAGCTTTCTTT. This sequence encodes CASSLEAPEAFF. The chain couples TRBV11-2 to TRBJ1-1; D unresolved. The CDR3 is made up of 12 amino acids. V was shortened by 0 bases and J by 6 bases, with 5 bases between the two germline ends. Germline-derived CDR1 and CDR2 are SGHAT and FQNNGV.

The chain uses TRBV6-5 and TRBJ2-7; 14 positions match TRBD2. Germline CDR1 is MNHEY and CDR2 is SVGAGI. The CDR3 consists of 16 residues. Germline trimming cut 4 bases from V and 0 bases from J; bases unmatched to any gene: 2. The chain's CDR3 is CASSSGTSGSSYEQYF. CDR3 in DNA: TGTGCCAGCAGTTCCGGGACTAGCGGGAGCTCCTACGAGCAGTACTTC.

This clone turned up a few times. In DNA form, the CDR3 reads TGTGCCAGCAGGGGACGGAGAACTAATGAAAAACTGTTTTTT. This gives the protein CASRGRRTNEKLFF. V is TRBV13 and J is TRBJ1-4, with D maybe TRBD1 (5 bases). This CDR3 contains 14 residues. Between the trimmed V and J ends, which lost 6 bases and 1 base, there was a span of 9 bases. Germline V gives CDR1 PRHDT, CDR2 FYEKMQ (reference sequence).

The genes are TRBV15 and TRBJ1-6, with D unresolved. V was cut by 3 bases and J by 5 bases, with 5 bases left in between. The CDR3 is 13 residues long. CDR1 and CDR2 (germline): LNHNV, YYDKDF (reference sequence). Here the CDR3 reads CATSSGDNSPLHF. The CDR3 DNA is TGTGCCACCAGCAGTGGAGATAATTCACCCCTCCACTTT.

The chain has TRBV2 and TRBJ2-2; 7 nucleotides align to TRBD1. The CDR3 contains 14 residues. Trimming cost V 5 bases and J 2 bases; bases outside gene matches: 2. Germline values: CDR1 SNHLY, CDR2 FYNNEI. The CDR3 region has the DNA TGTGCCAGCAGTCGGGACAGAAACACCGGGGAGCTGTTTTTT. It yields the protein CASSRDRNTGELFF.

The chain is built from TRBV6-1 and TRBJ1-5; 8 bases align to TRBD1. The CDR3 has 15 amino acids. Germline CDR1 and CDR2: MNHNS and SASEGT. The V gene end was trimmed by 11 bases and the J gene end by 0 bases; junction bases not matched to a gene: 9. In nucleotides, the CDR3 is TGTGCCCTCGGACAGGGAGGCTATAGCAATCAGCCCCAGCATTTT. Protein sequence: CALGQGGYSNQPQHF.

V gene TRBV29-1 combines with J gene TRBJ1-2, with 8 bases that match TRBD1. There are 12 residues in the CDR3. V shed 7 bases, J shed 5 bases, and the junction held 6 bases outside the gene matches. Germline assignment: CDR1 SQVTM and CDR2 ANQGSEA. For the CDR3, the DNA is TGCAGCGCGGACAGGGATGTTTATGGCTACACCTTC. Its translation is CSADRDVYGYTF.

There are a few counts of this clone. The chain's CDR3 is CASSVGGGAGLYNEQFF. CDR3 in DNA: TGTGCCAGCAGCGTAGGCGGAGGGGCGGGGTTGTACAATGAGCAGTTCTTC. The chain links TRBV9 to TRBJ2-1; tentatively, D is TRBD2 (6 bases). Trimming cost V 0 bases and J 4 bases, with 17 bases left between them. The CDR3 has 17 residues. Per germline, CDR1 SGDLS and CDR2 YYNGEE.

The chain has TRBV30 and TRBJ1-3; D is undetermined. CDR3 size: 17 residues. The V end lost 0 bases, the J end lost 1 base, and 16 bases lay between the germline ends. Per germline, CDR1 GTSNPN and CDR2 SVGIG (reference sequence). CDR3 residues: CAWSVLLGPGSGNTIYF. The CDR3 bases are TGTGCCTGGAGTGTACTCCTGGGCCCGGGTTCTGGAAACACCATATATTTT.

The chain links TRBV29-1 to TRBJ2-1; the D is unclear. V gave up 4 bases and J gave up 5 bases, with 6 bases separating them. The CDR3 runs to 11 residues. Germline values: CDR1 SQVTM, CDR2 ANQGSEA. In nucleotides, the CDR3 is TGCAGCGTTGTGGGTAACAATGAGCAGTTCTTC. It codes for CSVVGNNEQFF.

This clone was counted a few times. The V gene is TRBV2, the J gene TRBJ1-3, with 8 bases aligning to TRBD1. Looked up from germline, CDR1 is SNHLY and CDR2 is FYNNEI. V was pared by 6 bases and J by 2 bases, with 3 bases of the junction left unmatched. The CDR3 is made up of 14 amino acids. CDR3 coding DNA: TGTGCCAGCAGCCAGGACAGGGCTGGAAACACCATATATTTT. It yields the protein CASSQDRAGNTIYF.

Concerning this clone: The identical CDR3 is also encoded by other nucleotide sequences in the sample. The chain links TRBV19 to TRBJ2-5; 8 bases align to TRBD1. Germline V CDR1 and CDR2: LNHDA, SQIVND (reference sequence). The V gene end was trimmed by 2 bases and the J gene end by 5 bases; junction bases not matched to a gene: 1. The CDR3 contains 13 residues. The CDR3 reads CASSIQGAETQYF. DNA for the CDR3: TGTGCCAGTAGTATACAGGGGGCGGAGACCCAGTACTTC.

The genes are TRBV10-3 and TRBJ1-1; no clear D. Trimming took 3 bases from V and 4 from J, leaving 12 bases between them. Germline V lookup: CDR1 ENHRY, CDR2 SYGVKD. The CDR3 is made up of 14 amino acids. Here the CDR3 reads CAISESVLGTEAFF. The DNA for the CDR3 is TGTGCCATCAGTGAATCTGTCCTCGGCACTGAAGCTTTCTTT.

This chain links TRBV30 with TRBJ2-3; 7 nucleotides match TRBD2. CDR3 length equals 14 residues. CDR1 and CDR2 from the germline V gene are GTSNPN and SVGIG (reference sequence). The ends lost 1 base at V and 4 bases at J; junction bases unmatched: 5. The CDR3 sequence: CAWSGLAGPDTQYF. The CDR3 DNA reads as TGTGCCTGGAGTGGACTAGCCGGCCCAGATACGCAGTATTTT.